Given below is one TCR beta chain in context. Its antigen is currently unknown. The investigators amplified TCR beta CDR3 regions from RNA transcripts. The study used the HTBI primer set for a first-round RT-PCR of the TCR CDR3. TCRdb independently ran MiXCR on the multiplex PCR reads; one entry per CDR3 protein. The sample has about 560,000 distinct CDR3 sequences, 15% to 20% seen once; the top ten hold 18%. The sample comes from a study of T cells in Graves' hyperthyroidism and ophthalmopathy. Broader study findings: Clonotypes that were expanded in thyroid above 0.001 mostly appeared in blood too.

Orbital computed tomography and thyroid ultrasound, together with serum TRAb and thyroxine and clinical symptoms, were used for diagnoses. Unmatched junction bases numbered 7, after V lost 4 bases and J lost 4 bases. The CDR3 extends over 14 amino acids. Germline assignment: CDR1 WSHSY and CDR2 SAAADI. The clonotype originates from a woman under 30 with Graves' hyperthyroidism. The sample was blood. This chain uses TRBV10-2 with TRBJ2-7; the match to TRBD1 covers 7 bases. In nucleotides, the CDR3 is TGCGCCAGCAGTGTCGTGGACAGGTTTTACGAGCAGTACTTC. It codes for CASSVVDRFYEQYF.